The 29 T cell receptor beta chains below were found in one sample sequenced in a study of control samples from healthy donors and cancer patients. Here immunoSEQ multiplex PCR was the method, and the copy in TCRdb shows in-frame clones only, minus some. The table includes about 250,000 clones, around 79% detected once. The sample was PBMCs. These receptors were collected from a woman aged 55-69 years with lung cancer.

This clone was recorded a few times. The chain employs TRBV19 and TRBJ1-1; no definite D call. V lost 7 bases to trimming and J lost 7 bases, with 19 bases between them. Germline-derived CDR1 and CDR2 are LNHDA and SQIVND (reference sequence). The CDR3 sequence is 14 residues long. For the CDR3, the DNA is TGTGCCAGTATAGGCAGTCCACCGGCTCTTGAAGCTTTCTTT. Amino acid sequence: CASIGSPPALEAFF.

In this sample, this clone turned up a few times. In nucleotides, the CDR3 is TGTGCCAGCAGCGCCCGGACAGGACGGTTCTCAGATACGCAGTATTTT. It yields the protein CASSARTGRFSDTQYF. The V gene is TRBV11-3, the J gene TRBJ2-3; 7 bases align to TRBD1. Germline V lookup: CDR1 SGHNT, CDR2 YENEEA. CDR3 length equals 16 residues. Germline trimming cut 5 bases from V and 4 bases from J; bases unmatched to any gene: 12.

The V call is TRBV2, the J call TRBJ2-6; D possibly corresponds to TRBD1 (6 bases). This CDR3 comprises 16 residues. CDR1 and CDR2 from the germline V gene are SNHLY and FYNNEI. V dropped 5 bases and J dropped 0 bases, with 11 bases sitting between them. In DNA, the CDR3 is TGTGCCAGCAGTCCGGACAGCAACTCTGGGGCCAACGTCCTGACTTTC. Protein: CASSPDSNSGANVLTF.

V usage is TRBV19 and J usage is TRBJ2-7; no clear D gene. Germline V gene sequence: CDR1 LNHDA, CDR2 SQIVND (reference sequence). V lost 1 base and J lost 3, with 7 bases in between. The CDR3 totals 13 residues. DNA of the CDR3: TGTGCCAGTAGTATAGGCCATTTCTACGAGCAGTACTTC. This sequence encodes CASSIGHFYEQYF.

This sequence joins TRBV19 and TRBJ2-2, with 9 bases identical to TRBD2. The length of the CDR3 is 17 residues. In germline, CDR1 is LNHDA, CDR2 SQIVND (reference sequence). With V trimmed by 4 bases and J by 1 base, 7 bases remained unmatched. CDR3 coding DNA: TGTGCCAGTAGTAGGCTAGCGGGATGGGGGAACACCGGGGAGCTGTTTTTT. Protein product: CASSRLAGWGNTGELFF.

The chain uses TRBV7-9 and TRBJ1-1; a weak D match, TRBD1 (6 bases). CDR1 is SEHNR and CDR2 is FQNEAQ in the germline V gene (reference sequence). The CDR3 spans 15 residues. Trimming pared 5 bases from V and 1 base from J, leaving 14 bases between. This CDR3 is CASSDGQLQNTEAFF. The CDR3 DNA sequence: TGTGCCAGCAGCGACGGACAGTTACAGAACACTGAAGCTTTCTTT.

The V gene is TRBV9, the J gene TRBJ2-7, with 10 bases matching TRBD2. The V segment lost 3 bases and the J segment 6 bases; nucleotides outside the gene matches: 12. The CDR3 has 16 residues. The germline V gene has CDR1 SGDLS and CDR2 YYNGEE. The CDR3 coding sequence is TGTGCCAGCAGCGCCAACACTCCGGGACTAGCGAGCGAGCAGTACTTC. Encoded protein: CASSANTPGLASEQYF.

J is TRBJ1-1 and V is TRBV10-3; a possible D gene is TRBD1 (5 bases). Germline CDR1 reads ENHRY; CDR2 reads SYGVKD. Trimming removed 6 bases at V and 1 base at J, with 9 bases between. The CDR3 consists of 13 residues. The CDR3 here is CAIRLQENTEAFF. CDR3 in DNA: TGTGCCATCAGGCTACAGGAGAACACTGAAGCTTTCTTT.

V usage is TRBV5-1 and J usage is TRBJ2-1, with D perhaps matching TRBD1 (5 bases). V was pared by 0 bases and J by 7 bases, with 11 bases between. The CDR3 totals 14 residues. Per the germline V gene, CDR1 is SGHRS and CDR2 is YFSETQ. Here the CDR3 DNA reads TGCGCCAGCAGCTTGGGGGGCGTCGTAAATGAGCAGTTCTTC. Its protein product is CASSLGGVVNEQFF.

This clone was observed a handful of times. This sequence joins TRBV14 and TRBJ1-6; the D is unclear. The germline CDR1 and CDR2 sequences are SGHDN and FVKESK. V lost 5 bases and J 5 bases, leaving 7 bases between the germline ends. The CDR3 consists of 13 residues. The CDR3 coding sequence is TGTGCCAGCAGCTTGGGCGATAATTCACCCCTCCACTTT. It encodes CASSLGDNSPLHF.

This rearrangement joins TRBV7-9 to TRBJ1-2; 10 positions match TRBD1. With 5 bases clipped from V and 8 bases from J, the junction kept 5 bases outside the gene matches. Germline CDR1 is SEHNR and CDR2 is FQNEAQ (reference sequence). The CDR3 loop spans 13 amino acids. The CDR3 protein is CASSDRGRGGYTF. CDR3 coding DNA: TGTGCCAGCAGCGACAGGGGGCGCGGGGGCTACACCTTC. The variable domain in full, completed from reference TRBV7-9 and TRBJ1-2, reads DTGVSQNPRHKITKRGQNVTFRCDPISEHNRLYWYRQTLGQGPEFLTYFQNEAQLEKSRLLSDRFSAERPKGSFSTLEIQRTEQGDSAMYLCASSDRGRGGYTFGSGTRLTVV.

This clone was counted between two and nine times. The chain combines TRBV12-3 or TRBV12-4 with TRBJ1-5; 7 bases match TRBD1. V lost 4 bases to trimming and J lost 9 bases; unmatched junction nucleotides: 3. The CDR3 has 12 residues. The CDR3 DNA reads TGTGCCAGCAGTTCCTCAGGGGGGCCCCAGCATTTT. Translation: CASSSSGGPQHF.

This rearrangement joins TRBV2 to TRBJ2-1, with 9 bases lining up with TRBD2. Germline V gene data show CDR1 as SNHLY and CDR2 as FYNNEI. Trimming took 6 bases from V and 7 from J; bases not matched to a gene: 13. This CDR3 has 16 amino acids. The CDR3 sequence is CASSRTTGTSFNEQFF. The CDR3 coding sequence is TGTGCCAGCAGCCGGACCACCGGGACTAGCTTTAATGAGCAGTTCTTC.

The V call is TRBV28, the J call TRBJ1-3, with D possibly TRBD1 on 5 matching bases. The CDR3 length is 16 residues. Germline V gene lookup returns CDR1 MDHEN and CDR2 SYDVKM. Trimming took 2 bases from V and 4 from J, leaving 15 bases between them. CDR3 amino acids: CASSLGLVGPGNTIYF. The CDR3 coding sequence is TGTGCCAGCAGTTTAGGTTTAGTGGGACCAGGAAACACCATATATTTT. The whole variable domain, remainder taken from reference TRBV28 and TRBJ1-3, is DVKVTQSSRYLVKRTGEKVFLECVQDMDHENMFWYRQDPGLGLRLIYFSYDVKMKEKGDIPEGYSVSREKKERFSLILESASTNQTSMYLCASSLGLVGPGNTIYFGEGSWLTVV.

The chain carries TRBV28 and TRBJ1-6, with 7 bases matching TRBD1. V trimming: 8 bases; J trimming: 14 bases; junction bases outside the gene matches: 12. CDR1 and CDR2 from the germline V gene are MDHEN and SYDVKM. The CDR3 is 13 residues long. The DNA for the CDR3 is TGTGCCAGCTATGACAGGGATGAGGCCTCCCTCCACTTT. Translating it yields CASYDRDEASLHF.

This clone was counted once. Its ends do not fully match the called genes, so a read error is possible. This rearrangement joins TRBV7-2 to TRBJ2-3; 9 bases match TRBD1. Germline CDR1 and CDR2: SGHTA and FQGNSA. The CDR3 consists of 14 residues. The CDR3 nucleotides read TGTGCCAGCAGATTAGGCGGGACAGGGGATACGCAGTATTTT. This gives the protein CASRLGGTGDTQYF.

The chain links TRBV24-1 to TRBJ2-3, with 7 positions matching TRBD2. J gave up 2 bases and V 10 bases, and 11 bases lay outside the gene matches. CDR3 length equals 15 residues. Germline values: CDR1 KGHDR, CDR2 SFDVKD. CDR3 loop: CATGISSGITDTQYF. In DNA form, the CDR3 reads TGTGCCACGGGAATATCTAGCGGAATCACAGATACGCAGTATTTT.

The CDR3 is CASSLAGTNLDTQYF. CDR3 sequence (DNA): TGCGCCAGCAGCTTGGCCGGGACTAACCTAGATACGCAGTATTTT. This chain uses TRBV5-1 with TRBJ2-3; 7 bases fit TRBD2. V gave up 0 bases and J gave up 5 bases; unmatched junction bases: 6. Germline-derived CDR1 and CDR2 are SGHRS and YFSETQ. The CDR3 spans 15 residues. The full variable domain, completed using reference TRBV5-1 and TRBJ2-3, is KAGVTQTPRYLIKTRGQQVTLSCSPISGHRSVSWYQQTPGQGLQFLFEYFSETQRNKGNFPGRFSGRQFSNSRSEMNVSTLELGDSALYLCASSLAGTNLDTQYFGPGTRLTVL.

The chain recombines TRBV30 with TRBJ1-5; 9 bases match TRBD1. Trimming at V came to 4 bases and at J to 4 bases, leaving 2 bases not matched to a gene. From germline, CDR1 is GTSNPN and CDR2 SVGIG (reference sequence). The CDR3 contains 13 residues. DNA of the CDR3: TGTGCCTGGACCGGACAGGGGAATCAGCCCCAGCATTTT. Amino acids: CAWTGQGNQPQHF. The variable domain in full, with the rest retrieved from reference TRBV30 and TRBJ1-5, is SQTIHQWPATLVQPVGSPLSLECTVEGTSNPNLYWYRQAAGRGLQLLFYSVGIGQISSEVPQNLSASRPQDRQFILSSKKLLLSDSGFYLCAWTGQGNQPQHFGDGTRLSIL.

This clone was detected a few times. Other nucleotide sequences from this sample produce the same CDR3. The chain links TRBV5-4 to TRBJ2-2; no clear D gene. The CDR3 covers 15 residues. With 3 bases removed from V and 0 bases from J, the gap between germline ends came to 9 bases. CDR1 is SGHNT, CDR2 YYREEE, per germline (reference sequence). The CDR3 DNA sequence: TGTGCCAGCAGCTCCGAGGTCGCGAACACCGGGGAGCTGTTTTTT. Protein: CASSSEVANTGELFF. The full variable domain, its missing parts supplied by reference TRBV5-4 and TRBJ2-2, is ETGVTQSPTHLIKTRGQQVTLRCSSQSGHNTVSWYQQALGQGPQFIFQYYREEENGRGNFPPRFSGLQFPNYSSELNVNALELDDSALYLCASSSEVANTGELFFGEGSRLTVL.

The chain is built from TRBV12-3 or TRBV12-4 and TRBJ1-2, with a tentative D call TRBD1 (6 bases). This CDR3 has 12 amino acids. V was pared by 7 bases and J by 8 bases, with 14 bases between. The CDR3 here is CASTSTGSGYTF. Written as DNA, the CDR3 is TGTGCCAGCACCTCTACAGGGAGCGGCTACACCTTC.

The V gene is TRBV13, the J gene TRBJ2-7; the match to TRBD2 covers 7 bases. The CDR3 covers 13 residues. V trimming: 1 base; J trimming: 6 bases; junction bases outside the gene matches: 3. In germline, CDR1 is PRHDT, CDR2 FYEKMQ (reference sequence). The CDR3 nucleotides are TGTGCCAGCAGCTTAGTAGGACTAGGCGAGCAGTACTTC. Amino acid sequence: CASSLVGLGEQYF.

The V call is TRBV24-1, the J call TRBJ1-2; the D gene is possibly TRBD1 (5 bases). Germline V gives CDR1 KGHDR, CDR2 SFDVKD. The germline V and J ends were trimmed by 4 bases and 5 bases, with 13 bases remaining between them. The CDR3 consists of 14 residues. CDR3 loop: CATSDPIRGYGYTF. CDR3 bases: TGTGCCACCAGTGACCCTATAAGGGGATATGGCTACACCTTC.

This clone was seen a few times. The same CDR3 can be traced to other DNA sequences in this sample. V is TRBV5-1 and J is TRBJ2-1; D is unresolved. Trimming shortened V by 7 bases and J by 5 bases, and 10 bases separated the two germline ends. The V gene's germline CDR1 is SGHRS and CDR2 YFSETQ. The length of the CDR3 is 12 residues. CDR3 region: CASSLQDNEQFF. The CDR3 nucleotides are TGCGCCAGCTCCCTCCAGGACAATGAGCAGTTCTTC.

As for this clone: Other DNA variants within this sample encode the same CDR3. The chain joins TRBV5-1 to TRBJ1-1, with D uncertain. Germline CDR1 SGHRS, CDR2 YFSETQ. This CDR3 region has 14 residues. Trimming shortened V by 2 bases and J by 0 bases, and 8 bases separated the two germline ends. CDR3 sequence (DNA): TGCGCCAGCAGCTTCGACGGATTGAACACTGAAGCTTTCTTT. Translation gives CASSFDGLNTEAFF. Full variable domain (remainder filled in from reference TRBV5-1 and TRBJ1-1): KAGVTQTPRYLIKTRGQQVTLSCSPISGHRSVSWYQQTPGQGLQFLFEYFSETQRNKGNFPGRFSGRQFSNSRSEMNVSTLELGDSALYLCASSFDGLNTEAFFGQGTRLTVV.

The chain couples TRBV7-9 to TRBJ1-1; D ambiguous. Trimming took off 1 base at V and 6 bases at J, with 12 bases between the two ends. Germline lookup yields CDR1 SEHNR and CDR2 FQNEAQ (reference sequence). The CDR3 is made up of 14 amino acids. Here the CDR3 reads CASSLDGQLAEAFF. DNA of the CDR3: TGTGCCAGCAGCTTAGACGGGCAGCTCGCTGAAGCTTTCTTT.

V gene TRBV19 combines with J gene TRBJ1-2; TRBD1 matches 7 bases. Germline loops: CDR1 LNHDA, CDR2 SQIVND (reference sequence). The CDR3 loop spans 16 amino acids. The J segment lost 4 bases and the V segment lost 5 bases, leaving 13 bases of the junction unmatched. The CDR3 nucleotides read TGTGCCAGTAGTCCCCGAAGTAGGGGGCGACCCTATGGCTACACCTTC. Amino acid sequence: CASSPRSRGRPYGYTF.

The chain couples TRBV10-1 to TRBJ2-7; a weak D match, TRBD2 (6 bases). Trimming took 0 bases from V and 4 from J, leaving 16 bases between them. Per the germline V gene, CDR1 is WNHNN and CDR2 is SYGVQD (reference sequence). The CDR3 length is 16 residues. Here the CDR3 reads CASSESSGGLGYEQYF. The DNA for the CDR3 is TGCGCCAGCAGTGAGTCGTCCGGGGGTCTCGGGTACGAGCAGTACTTC.

This chain links TRBV5-5 with TRBJ2-7; D call uncertain. Germline V CDR1 and CDR2: SGHKS, YYEKEE (reference sequence). Trimming took off 3 bases at V and 5 bases at J, with 9 bases between the two ends. This CDR3 contains 12 residues. The CDR3 DNA sequence: TGTGCCAGCAGCTGGCTTGATGACGAGCAGTACTTC. Its protein product is CASSWLDDEQYF.